This T cell receptor beta chain was profiled in a study of blood T cell repertoires in COVID-19. The wider study: Spain, Italy and the United States supplied samples that represented acute and convalescent COVID-19. Sources were T cells, B-cell-depleted T cells, or PBMCs; the material itself was cDNA or gDNA.

A word on this clone: The sample contains more than one DNA sequence encoding this CDR3.

The Seattle site enrolled patients during active infection and followed them longitudinally. As originally analysed: Amplifying reference gene primers gave estimates of nucleated cell counts. Clones were sequenced by immunoSEQ multiplex PCR, and TCRdb holds only the in-frame ones, with some missing. V and J calls and clone size come straight from that table; D and trimming were deduced from the DNA. The repertoire has some 220,000 clones, roughly 91% of them found once; the top ten carry roughly 0.89%. Germline V gene sequence: CDR1 MNHNS, CDR2 SASEGT. The CDR3 is 17 amino acids. V was pared by 2 bases and J by 1 base, with 4 bases of the junction left unmatched.

The sample taken for sequencing was peripheral blood. The sequence was obtained from a man aged 25-40 years with COVID-19, enrolled during active disease. This chain connects TRBV6-1 to TRBJ2-6; 8 nucleotides match TRBD1. The CDR3 region is CASSEQGAISGANVLTF. As DNA, the CDR3 is TGTGCCAGCAGTGAACAGGGGGCTATATCTGGGGCCAACGTCCTGACTTTC.